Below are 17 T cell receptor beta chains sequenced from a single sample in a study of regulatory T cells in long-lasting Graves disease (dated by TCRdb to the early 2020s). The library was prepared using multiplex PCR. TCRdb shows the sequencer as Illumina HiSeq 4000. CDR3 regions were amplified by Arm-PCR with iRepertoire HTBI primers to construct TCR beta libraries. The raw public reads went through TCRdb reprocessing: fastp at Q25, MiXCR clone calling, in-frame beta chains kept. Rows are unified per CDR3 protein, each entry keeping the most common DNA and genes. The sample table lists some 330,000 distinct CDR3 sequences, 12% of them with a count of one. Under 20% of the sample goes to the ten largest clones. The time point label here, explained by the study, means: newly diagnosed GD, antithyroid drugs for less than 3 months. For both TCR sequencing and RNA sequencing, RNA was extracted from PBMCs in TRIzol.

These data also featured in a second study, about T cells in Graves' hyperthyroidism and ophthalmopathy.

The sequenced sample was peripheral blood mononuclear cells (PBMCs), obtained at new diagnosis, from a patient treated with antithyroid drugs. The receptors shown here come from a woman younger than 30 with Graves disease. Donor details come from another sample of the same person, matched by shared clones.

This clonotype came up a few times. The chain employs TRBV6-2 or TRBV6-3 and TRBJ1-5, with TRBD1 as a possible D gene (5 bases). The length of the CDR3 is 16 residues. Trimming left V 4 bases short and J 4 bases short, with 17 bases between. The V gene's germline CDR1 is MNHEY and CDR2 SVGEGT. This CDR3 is CASSSLSGQNNQPQHF. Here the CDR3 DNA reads TGTGCCAGCAGTTCGTTATCCGGACAAAATAATCAGCCCCAGCATTTT.

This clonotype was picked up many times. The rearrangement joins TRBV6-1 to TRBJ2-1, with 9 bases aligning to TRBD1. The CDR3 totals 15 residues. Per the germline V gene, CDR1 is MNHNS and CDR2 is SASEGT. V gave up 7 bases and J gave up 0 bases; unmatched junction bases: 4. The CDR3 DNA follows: TGTGCCAGCATGACAGGGGGACTCTCCTACAATGAGCAGTTCTTC. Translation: CASMTGGLSYNEQFF.

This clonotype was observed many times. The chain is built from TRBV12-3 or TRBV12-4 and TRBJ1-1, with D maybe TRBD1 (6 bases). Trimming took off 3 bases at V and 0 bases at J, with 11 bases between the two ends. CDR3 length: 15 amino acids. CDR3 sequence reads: CASSFPGGLNTEAFF. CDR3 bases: TGTGCCAGCAGTTTCCCCGGGGGCCTGAACACTGAAGCTTTCTTT.

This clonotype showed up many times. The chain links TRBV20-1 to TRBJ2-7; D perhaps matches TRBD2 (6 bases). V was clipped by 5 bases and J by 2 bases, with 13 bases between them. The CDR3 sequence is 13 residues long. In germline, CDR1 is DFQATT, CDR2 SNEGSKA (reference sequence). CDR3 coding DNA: TGCAGTGCTTACCGACTAGAAACCTACGAGCAGTACTTC. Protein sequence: CSAYRLETYEQYF.

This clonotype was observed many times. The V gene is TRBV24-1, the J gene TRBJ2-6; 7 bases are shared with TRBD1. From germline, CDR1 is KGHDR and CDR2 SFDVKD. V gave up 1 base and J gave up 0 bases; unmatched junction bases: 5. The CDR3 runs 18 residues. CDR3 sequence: CATSDFGTAYSGANVLTF. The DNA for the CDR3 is TGTGCCACCAGTGATTTCGGGACAGCATACTCTGGGGCCAACGTCCTGACTTTC.

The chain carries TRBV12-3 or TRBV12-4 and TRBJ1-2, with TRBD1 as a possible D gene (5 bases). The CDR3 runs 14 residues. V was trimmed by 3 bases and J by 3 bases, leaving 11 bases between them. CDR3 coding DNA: TGTGCCAGCAGTTTTGTTCCGGGGGACTATGGCTACACCTTC. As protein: CASSFVPGDYGYTF.

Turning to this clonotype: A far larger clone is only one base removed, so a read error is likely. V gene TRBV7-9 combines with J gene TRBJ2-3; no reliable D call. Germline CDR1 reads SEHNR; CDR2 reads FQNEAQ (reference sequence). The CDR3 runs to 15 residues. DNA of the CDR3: TGTGCCGGCAGCCCAGTCGAGGCTCGCACAGATACGCAGTATTTT. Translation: CAGSPVEARTDTQYF.

The CDR3 sequence is CSARDGLRKAGWETQYF. The CDR3 bases are TGCAGTGCTAGAGATGGACTCCGGAAGGCCGGTTGGGAGACCCAGTACTTC. The chain carries TRBV20-1 and TRBJ2-5; maybe TRBD2 (5 bases). The CDR3 loop spans 17 amino acids. Germline CDR1 DFQATT, CDR2 SNEGSKA (reference sequence). V was pared by 0 bases and J by 5 bases, with 22 bases between.

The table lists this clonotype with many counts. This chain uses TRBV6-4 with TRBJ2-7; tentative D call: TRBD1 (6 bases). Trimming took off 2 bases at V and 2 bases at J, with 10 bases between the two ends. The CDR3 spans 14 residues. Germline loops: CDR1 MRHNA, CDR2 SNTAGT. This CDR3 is CASSDRTETYEQYV. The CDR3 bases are TGTGCCAGCAGTGACCGGACAGAGACCTACGAGCAGTACGTC.

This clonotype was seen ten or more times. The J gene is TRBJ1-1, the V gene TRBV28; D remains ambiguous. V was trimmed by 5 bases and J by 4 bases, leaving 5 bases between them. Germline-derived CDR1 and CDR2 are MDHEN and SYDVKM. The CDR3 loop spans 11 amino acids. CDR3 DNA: TGTGCCAGCAGTCGAGTCACTGAAGCTTTCTTT. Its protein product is CASSRVTEAFF.

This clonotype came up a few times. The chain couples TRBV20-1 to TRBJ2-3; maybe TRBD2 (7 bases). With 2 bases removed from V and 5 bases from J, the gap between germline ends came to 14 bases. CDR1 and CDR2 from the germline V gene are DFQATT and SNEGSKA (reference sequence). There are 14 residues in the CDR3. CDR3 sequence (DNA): TGCAGTGCTAGAAAGGGGGGGGATGGAGATACGCAGTATTTT. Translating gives CSARKGGDGDTQYF.

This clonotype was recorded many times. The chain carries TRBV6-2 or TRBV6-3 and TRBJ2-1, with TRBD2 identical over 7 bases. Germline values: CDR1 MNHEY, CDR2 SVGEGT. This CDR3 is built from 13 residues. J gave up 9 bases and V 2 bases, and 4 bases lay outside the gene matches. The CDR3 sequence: CASSYGLGTEQFF. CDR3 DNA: TGTGCCAGCAGTTACGGACTAGGGACTGAGCAGTTCTTC.

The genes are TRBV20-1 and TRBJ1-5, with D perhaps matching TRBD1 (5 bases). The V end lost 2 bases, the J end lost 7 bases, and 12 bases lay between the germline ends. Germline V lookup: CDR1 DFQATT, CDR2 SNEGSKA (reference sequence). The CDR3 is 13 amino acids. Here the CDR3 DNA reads TGCAGTGCTAGACTCCTCCAGGGCCAGCCCCAGCATTTT. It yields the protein CSARLLQGQPQHF.

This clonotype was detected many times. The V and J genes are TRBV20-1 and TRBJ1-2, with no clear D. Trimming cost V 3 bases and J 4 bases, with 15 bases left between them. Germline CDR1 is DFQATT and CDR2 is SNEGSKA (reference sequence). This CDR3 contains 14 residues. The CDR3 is CSASPGLEGYGYTF. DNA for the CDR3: TGCAGTGCTAGCCCCGGGTTAGAAGGCTATGGCTACACCTTC.

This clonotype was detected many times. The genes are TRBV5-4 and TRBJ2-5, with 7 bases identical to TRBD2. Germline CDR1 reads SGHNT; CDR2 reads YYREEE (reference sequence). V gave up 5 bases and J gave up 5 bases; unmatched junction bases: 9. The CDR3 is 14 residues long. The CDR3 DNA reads TGTGCCAGCAGTTTAGGTGGGAGGGAGGAGACCCAGTACTTC. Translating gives CASSLGGREETQYF.

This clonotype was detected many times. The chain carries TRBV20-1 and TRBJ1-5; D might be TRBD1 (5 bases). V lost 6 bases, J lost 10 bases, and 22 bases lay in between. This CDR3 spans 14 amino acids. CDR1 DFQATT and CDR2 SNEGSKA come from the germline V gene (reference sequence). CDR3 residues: CSALRGPRTTPQHF. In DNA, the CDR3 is TGCAGTGCCTTAAGGGGCCCTAGGACAACACCCCAGCATTTT.

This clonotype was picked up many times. The CDR3 nucleotides read TGCAGCGTTCAAGGACAGAGCTACACCTTC. This codes for CSVQGQSYTF. This chain connects TRBV29-1 to TRBJ1-2; possible D gene TRBD1, 6 bases. Germline V gives CDR1 SQVTM, CDR2 ANQGSEA. The CDR3 totals 10 residues. Trimming removed 5 bases at V and 9 bases at J, with 10 bases between.